This T cell receptor (beta chain) was recorded in a study of blood T cell repertoires in COVID-19. Study summary: Researchers got acute and convalescent COVID-19 samples from the United States, Italy and Spain.

Participants came from 24 US areas, aged roughly 18 to 90 years. Those designated as exposed participants met a COVID-19 case within 2 weeks before study entry. Data came from immunoSEQ multiplex PCR; TCRdb stores just in-frame clones and leaves some out. The sample contains 350,000 or so clones, roughly 90% of which appear only once. The source is a woman aged 30 to 39 who had been exposed to COVID-19. The sample was PBMCs or T cells enriched from blood (not recorded which).

CDR3 coding DNA: TGTGCCAGCAGCGTAGGTCTAGCTAGCCACGAGCAGTACTTC. Encoded protein: CASSVGLASHEQYF. This sequence joins TRBV9 and TRBJ2-7, with a possible D match to TRBD2 (5 bases). Trimming shortened V by 0 bases and J by 5 bases, and 12 bases separated the two germline ends. From germline, CDR1 is SGDLS and CDR2 YYNGEE. The CDR3 runs 14 residues.